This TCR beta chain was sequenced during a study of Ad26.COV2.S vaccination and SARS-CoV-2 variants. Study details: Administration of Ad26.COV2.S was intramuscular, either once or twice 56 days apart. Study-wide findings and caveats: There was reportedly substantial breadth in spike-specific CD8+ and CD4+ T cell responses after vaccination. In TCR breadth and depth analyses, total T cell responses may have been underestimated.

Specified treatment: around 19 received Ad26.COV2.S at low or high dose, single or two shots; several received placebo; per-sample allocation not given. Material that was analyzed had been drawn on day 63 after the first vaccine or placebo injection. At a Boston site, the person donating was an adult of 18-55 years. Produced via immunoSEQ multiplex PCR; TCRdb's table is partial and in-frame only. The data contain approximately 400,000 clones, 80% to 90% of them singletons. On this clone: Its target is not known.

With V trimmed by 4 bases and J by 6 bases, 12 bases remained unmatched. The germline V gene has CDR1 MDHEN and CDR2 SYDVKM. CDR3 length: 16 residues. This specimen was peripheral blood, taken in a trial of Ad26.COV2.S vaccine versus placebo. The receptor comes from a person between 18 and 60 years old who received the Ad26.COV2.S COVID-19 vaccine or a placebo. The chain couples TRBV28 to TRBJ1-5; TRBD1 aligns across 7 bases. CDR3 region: CASSYAGGGGGQPQHF. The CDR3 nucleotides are TGTGCCAGCAGTTATGCCGGAGGGGGCGGGGGTCAGCCCCAGCATTTT.